This T cell receptor (beta chain) is drawn from a study of shared clonotypes between healthy human individuals (dated by TCRdb to the early 2020s). As for the study more broadly: The cohort comprised a couple of women and a few men aged 18 to 49 years. For each donor, three plates each were used for CD4 naive and CD4 memory, two plates were used for CD8 naive, and one plate was used for CD8 memory. To estimate repertoire size and how much clonotypes are shared between individuals, the study performed deep sequencing of blood TCR repertoires from a handful of healthy adults. To increase sequencing depth and limit assay-specific biases, TCR repertoire library preparation and sequencing were carried out by different laboratories using diverse techniques. Between about 0.9 and 9 billion PBMCs per donor were obtained by leukapheresis. Overall study results and their limits: Estimated clonotype richness was generally larger for naive than for memory subsets. Even with the large sequencing depth, rarefaction of the sorted-subset datasets indicated that sequencing was incomplete. The genetic and exposure-history diversity represented was limited by the small number of donors. Sampling was restricted to blood, and TCR repertoires in tissues likely differ from the TCR repertoires found in blood. Pairwise subsampling led to the expectation that sequencing depth would affect the degree of clonotype sharing among donors. Higher generation probabilities were observed for clonotypes shared by all four sorted-subset donors than for non-shared clonotypes. When a few donors were compared, the shared fraction of clonotypes was around 5% for naive CD4, around 3.5% for naive CD8, 2% to 2.5% for memory CD4, and 0.35% to 0.4% for memory CD8.

About this clone: Its antigen has not been determined. It has no much larger one-base neighbor in the sample; base qualities were not kept.

The germline ends are 11 bases apart after V is trimmed by 0 bases and J by 5 bases. Via the germline V gene, CDR1 is SGDLS and CDR2 YYNGEE. Counted from cysteine to phenylalanine, this CDR3 has 14 amino acids. Just CDR3 DNA is preserved here, 42 bases in frame from base 1. Using the deep immunoSEQ assay, TCR CDR3 regions were amplified from genomic DNA by multiplex PCR. For each cell subset, the extracted genomic DNA was distributed evenly across all wells of several immunoSEQ 96-well plates, and each plate served as one replicate. For sorted subsets, each replicate PCR was loaded with 200 ng genomic DNA, equivalent to about 30,000 T cell genomes. Purified libraries were quantified with a Qubit 3.0 fluorometer, sized on a Bioanalyzer 2100, and re-quantified with the KAPA Library Quantification kit. Every immunoSEQ 96-well plate was sequenced on a dedicated single-read 150-cycle Illumina NextSeq 550 flow cell. Turning to the authors' computational methods: Because the immunoSEQ output held only junctional sequences and lacked quality scores, the filtering could not match the filtering applied to full-length reads. Sequences were annotated with PyIR, a Python wrapper for IgBLAST v1.9, and V/J genes and CDR3 were assigned using IMGT germline references. Any read was removed if the V/J assignment was weak (E-value above 1e-6), the CDR3 was missing, or the read contained stop codons, out-of-frame junctions, or ambiguous translated residues. A V3J clonotype was defined by an identical inferred V gene, J gene, and CDR3 amino acid sequence. The percentage overlap between two repertoires was calculated by dividing the number of shared unique clonotypes by the size of the smaller repertoire. Repertoire richness was assessed with RTK rarefaction, the Chao1 estimator, and Recon v2.1 estimates of unobserved clonotypes. OLGA was used to compute generation probabilities for all TCRbeta clonotypes that the gDNA method yielded from a handful of donors. What TCRdb holds here is the immuneACCESS table cut down to in-frame rearrangements. Part of the clones is not present; checked against another copy, under half of the missing clones reflect an unresolved V gene, and the others are unexplained. V, J and clone size reflect that table, while D and trimming were determined from the DNA. The sample table records roughly 2.5 million clones; approximately 94% of these occur just once. The ten top clones hold around 0.15% of the sample.

The donors were healthy, HIV-negative adults who had no recently reported acute infections or vaccinations. Every donor was a Caucasian adult living in Nashville, Tennessee, USA. Magnetic negative selection was used to enrich CD4+ T cells, after which naive cells were positively selected on CD45RA and the negative fraction became the memory subset. Blood was collected by leukapheresis, and PBMCs were isolated by Ficoll-Histopaque density gradient centrifugation and then cryopreserved in liquid nitrogen vapor phase. Purity and quantity of every magnetically sorted T cell population were checked by analytical flow cytometry. Genomic DNA was isolated from each sorted fraction and quantified by UV absorbance on a Nanodrop 2000c.

The TCR sequence derives from a man aged 18 to 30 in good health. Sequencing was performed on naive CD4+ T cells sorted from blood. The cell subset or site label for this specimen denotes: CD45RA+ positively selected. The chain is encoded by TRBV9 joined to TRBJ2-5; there is no confident call for the D gene. The DNA sequence is given as TGTGCCAGCAGCGTAGGGCACAACGGGGAGACCCAGTACTTC. Its coded protein is CASSVGHNGETQYF.